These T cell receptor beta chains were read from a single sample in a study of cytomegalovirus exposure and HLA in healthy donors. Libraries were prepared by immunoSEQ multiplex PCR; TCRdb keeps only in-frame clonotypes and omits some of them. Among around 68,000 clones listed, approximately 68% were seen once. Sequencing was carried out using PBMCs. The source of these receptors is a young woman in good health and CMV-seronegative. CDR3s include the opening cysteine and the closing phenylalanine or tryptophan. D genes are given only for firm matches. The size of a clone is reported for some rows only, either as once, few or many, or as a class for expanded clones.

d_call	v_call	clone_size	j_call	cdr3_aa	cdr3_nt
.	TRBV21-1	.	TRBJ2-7	CASTGQGGNEQYF	TGTGCCAGCACCGGACAGGGGGGGAACGAGCAGTACTTC
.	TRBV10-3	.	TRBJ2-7	CAISDYTAYEQYF	TGTGCCATCAGTGACTACACAGCCTACGAGCAGTACTTC
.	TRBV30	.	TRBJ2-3	CAWSGGLSTDTQYF	TGTGCCTGGAGCGGGGGGCTGAGCACAGATACGCAGTATTTT
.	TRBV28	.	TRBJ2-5	CASRVRYFLQETQYF	TGTGCCAGCAGGGTCAGATATTTCCTCCAAGAGACCCAGTACTTC
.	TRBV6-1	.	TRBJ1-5	CASTLTTGGNQPQHF	TGTGCCAGCACTTTGACCACGGGGGGCAATCAGCCCCAGCATTTT
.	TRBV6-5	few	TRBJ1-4	CASSLSGATNEKLFF	TGTGCCAGCAGTTTATCAGGGGCAACTAATGAAAAACTGTTTTTT
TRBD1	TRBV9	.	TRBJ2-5	CASSVGGQGDQETQYF	TGTGCCAGCAGCGTAGGAGGACAGGGCGACCAAGAGACCCAGTACTTC
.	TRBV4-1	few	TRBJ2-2	CASSQSLAYTGELFF	TGCGCCAGCAGCCAATCTTTAGCCTACACCGGGGAGCTGTTTTTT
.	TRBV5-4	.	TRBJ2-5	CASSLGGSGSETQYF	TGTGCCAGCAGCTTGGGTGGTAGCGGTTCAGAGACCCAGTACTTC
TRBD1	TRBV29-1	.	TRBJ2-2	CSVEGQSTGELFF	TGCAGCGTTGAGGGACAGAGCACCGGGGAGCTGTTTTTT
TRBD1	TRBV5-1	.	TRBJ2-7	CASSFTGDTEQYF	TGCGCCAGCAGCTTTACAGGGGATACGGAGCAGTACTTC
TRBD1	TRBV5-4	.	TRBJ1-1	CASSSGQGSPEAFF	TGTGCCAGCAGCTCCGGACAGGGTTCCCCTGAAGCTTTCTTT
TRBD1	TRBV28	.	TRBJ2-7	CASSLKTGDREQYF	TGTGCCAGCAGTTTAAAGACAGGGGATCGGGAGCAGTACTTC
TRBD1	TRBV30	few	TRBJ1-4	CAWQGQGGEKLFF	TGTGCCTGGCAGGGACAGGGTGGTGAAAAACTGTTTTTT
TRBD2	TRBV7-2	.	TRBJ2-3	CASRWATSGVKDTQYF	TGTGCCAGCAGATGGGCAACTAGCGGGGTTAAAGATACGCAGTATTTT
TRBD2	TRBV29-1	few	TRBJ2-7	CSVEDPAGSGEQYF	TGCAGCGTTGAAGATCCAGCGGGGTCAGGCGAGCAGTACTTC
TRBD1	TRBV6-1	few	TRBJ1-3	CASRTTGGSGNTIYF	TGTGCCAGCAGAACTACAGGGGGCTCTGGAAACACCATATATTTT
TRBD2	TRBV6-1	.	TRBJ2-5	CAIPSGGGETQYF	TGTGCCATCCCTAGCGGGGGCGGGGAGACCCAGTACTTC
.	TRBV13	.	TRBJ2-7	CASSLGLYEQYF	TGTGCCAGCAGCTTAGGTCTCTACGAGCAGTACTTC
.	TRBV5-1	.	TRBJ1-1	CASSLGLLNTEAFF	TGCGCCAGCAGCTTGGGGCTGTTGAACACTGAAGCTTTCTTT
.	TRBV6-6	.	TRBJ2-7	CASSPTGLEQYF	TGTGCCAGCAGTCCCACAGGGCTCGAGCAGTACTTC
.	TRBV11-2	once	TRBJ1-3	CASSPDNRNSGNTIYF	TGTGCCAGCAGCCCGGACAACCGAAACTCTGGAAACACCATATATTTT
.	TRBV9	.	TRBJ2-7	CASSVAPAQAYEQYF	TGTGCCAGCAGCGTAGCCCCAGCCCAGGCCTACGAGCAGTACTTC
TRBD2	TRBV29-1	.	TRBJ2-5	CSVEGGSKTQYF	TGCAGCGTTGAGGGGGGGTCGAAGACCCAGTACTTC
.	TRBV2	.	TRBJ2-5	CASSGESETQYF	TGTGCCAGCAGTGGAGAGTCAGAGACCCAGTACTTC
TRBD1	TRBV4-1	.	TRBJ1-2	CASSLDRVSGYTF	TGCGCCAGCAGTCTTGACAGGGTGTCTGGCTACACCTTC
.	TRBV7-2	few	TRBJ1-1	CASSLVSAGLNTEAFF	TGTGCCAGCAGCTTAGTAAGCGCAGGGCTGAACACTGAAGCTTTCTTT
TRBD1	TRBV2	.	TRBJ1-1	CASSQEGTGYTEAFF	TGTGCCAGCAGTCAAGAAGGGACAGGCTACACTGAAGCTTTCTTT
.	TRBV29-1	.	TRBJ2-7	CSGASTGYEQYF	TGCAGCGGAGCGTCAACAGGGTACGAGCAGTACTTC
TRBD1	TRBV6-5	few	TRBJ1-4	CASKGQGDEKLFF	TGTGCCAGCAAGGGACAGGGGGATGAAAAACTGTTTTTT
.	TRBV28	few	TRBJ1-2	CASSLSGEGYGYTF	TGTGCCAGCAGTCTCAGCGGGGAAGGCTATGGCTACACCTTC
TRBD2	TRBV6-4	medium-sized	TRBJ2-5	CASSETGGSQETQYF	TGTGCCAGCAGTGAGACGGGGGGGTCCCAAGAGACCCAGTACTTC
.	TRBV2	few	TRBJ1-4	CASSAGGTNEKLFF	TGTGCCAGCAGTGCGGGAGGTACTAATGAAAAACTGTTTTTT
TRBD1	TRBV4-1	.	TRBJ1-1	CASSDRVNTEAFF	TGCGCCAGCTCCGACAGGGTGAACACTGAAGCTTTCTTT
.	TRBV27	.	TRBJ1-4	CASSGGGPSEKLFF	TGTGCCAGCAGTGGCGGGGGCCCGTCGGAAAAACTGTTTTTT
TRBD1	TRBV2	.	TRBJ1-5	CASSANGQGNQPQHF	TGTGCCAGCAGTGCTAATGGACAGGGAAATCAGCCCCAGCATTTT
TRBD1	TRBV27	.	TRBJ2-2	CASRGQGRITGELFF	TGTGCCAGCAGGGGACAGGGTCGGATCACCGGGGAGCTGTTTTTT
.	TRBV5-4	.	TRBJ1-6	CASSLERGVNSPLHF	TGTGCCAGCAGCTTGGAGCGGGGGGTAAATTCACCCCTCCACTTT
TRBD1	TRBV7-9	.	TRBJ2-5	CASSSDRVETQYF	TGTGCCAGCAGCTCGGACAGGGTAGAGACCCAGTACTTC
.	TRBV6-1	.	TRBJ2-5	CASSERGETQYF	TGTGCCAGCAGTGAAAGGGGAGAGACCCAGTACTTC
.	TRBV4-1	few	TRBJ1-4	CASSQSRGIQNEKLFF	TGCGCCAGCAGCCAATCGAGGGGGATACAAAATGAAAAACTGTTTTTT
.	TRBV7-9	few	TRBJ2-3	CASLPGDTDTQYF	TGTGCCAGTCTCCCGGGGGATACAGATACGCAGTATTTT
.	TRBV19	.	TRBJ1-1	CASSIRESNTEAFF	TGTGCCAGTAGTATTCGGGAGTCGAACACTGAAGCTTTCTTT
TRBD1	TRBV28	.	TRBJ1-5	CASGTGGGSQPQHF	TGTGCCAGCGGGACAGGGGGCGGCTCTCAGCCCCAGCATTTT
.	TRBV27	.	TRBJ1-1	CASSLTGNTEAFF	TGTGCCAGCAGTTTAACGGGGAACACTGAAGCTTTCTTT
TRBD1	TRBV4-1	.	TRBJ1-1	CASSLGRDRGTEAFF	TGCGCCAGCAGCCTCGGCCGGGACAGGGGAACTGAAGCTTTCTTT
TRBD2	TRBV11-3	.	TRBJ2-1	CASSLRGSNPQLDEQFF	TGTGCCAGCAGCTTACGCGGGAGCAACCCACAACTCGATGAGCAGTTCTTC
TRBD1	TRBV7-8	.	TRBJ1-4	CASSLAPDRGGKLFF	TGTGCCAGCAGCTTAGCACCGGACAGGGGTGGAAAACTGTTTTTT
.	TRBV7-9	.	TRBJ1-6	CASSPTNQASSPLHF	TGTGCCAGCAGCCCGACGAACCAGGCGAGTTCACCCCTCCACTTT
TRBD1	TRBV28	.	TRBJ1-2	CASVDRATYGYTF	TGTGCCAGCGTGGACAGGGCCACCTATGGCTACACCTTC